These 16 T cell receptor beta chains came from one sample sequenced in a study of molecular identifiers for immune sequencing clone quantification. TCRdb processed the PCR reads anew with MiXCR; each CDR3 protein has one entry. Found here are about 640,000 distinct CDR3 sequences, 20% of them singletons; the top ten hold roughly 0.85%. Material for sequencing was naive CD8+ T cells from blood, with Jurkat cell RNA spiked in. The sample's subset: FACS-sorted CD8+CD4-CCR7+CD45RA+ naive T cells. The receptors originated from a human donor in good health. Some libraries in this study had Jurkat cell RNA spiked in.

In its sample, this clonotype was seen many times. The rearrangement joins TRBV6-2 or TRBV6-3 to TRBJ2-3, with a possible D match to TRBD2 (6 bases). The V end was cut by 7 bases, the J end by 2 bases, with 19 bases between. The length of the CDR3 is 16 residues. Germline V gives CDR1 MNHEY, CDR2 SVGEGT. This CDR3 is CASKSIAGLNTDTQYF. The DNA for the CDR3 is TGTGCCAGCAAAAGCATCGCGGGACTCAACACAGATACGCAGTATTTT.

In its sample, this clonotype was seen many times. The rearrangement links TRBV25-1 to TRBJ1-5; possibly TRBD1 for D (6 bases). CDR1 is MGHDK and CDR2 is SYGVNS in the germline V gene. The CDR3 sequence is 14 residues long. Trimming removed 1 base at V and 5 bases at J, with 9 bases between. CDR3 in DNA: TGTGCCAGCAGTGAATTGGGGGGCCATCAGCCCCAGCATTTT. Its translation is CASSELGGHQPQHF. The full variable domain, its missing parts supplied by reference TRBV25-1 and TRBJ1-5, is EADIYQTPRYLVIGTGKKITLECSQTMGHDKMYWYQQDPGMELHLIHYSYGVNSTEKGDLSSESTVSRIRTEHFPLTLESARPSHTSQYLCASSELGGHQPQHFGDGTRLSIL.

As regards this clonotype: A single base separates this from a much larger clone, so it may be a read error. The V gene is TRBV20-1, the J gene TRBJ2-5, with D possibly being TRBD2 (5 bases). The CDR3 totals 15 residues. Germline V gene lookup returns CDR1 DFQATT and CDR2 SNEGSKA (reference sequence). Here the CDR3 DNA reads TGCGGTGCTAGGGAGTACTCCCGGGCGGAGAAGACCCAGTACTTC. Residues: CGAREYSRAEKTQYF.

V gene TRBV4-1 combines with J gene TRBJ1-1, with D unresolved. This CDR3 contains 15 residues. Trimming stripped 1 base from V and 3 bases from J, with 12 bases between. From germline, CDR1 is MGHRA and CDR2 YSYEKL. The CDR3 DNA reads as TGCGCCAGCAGCCAAGCTCTGAACCTCTACACTGAAGCTTTCTTT. Residues: CASSQALNLYTEAFF.

This clonotype occurred many times. The rearrangement joins TRBV6-2 or TRBV6-3 to TRBJ2-4, with D maybe TRBD2 (6 bases). Germline V gives CDR1 MNHEY, CDR2 SVGEGT. There are 17 residues in the CDR3. Trimming took 2 bases from V and 6 from J, leaving 20 bases between them. CDR3 in DNA: TGTGCCAGCAGTTACGTAGTAGCGGTCCAAAATGGAAACATTCAGTACTTC. As protein: CASSYVVAVQNGNIQYF.

In regard to this clonotype: The conserved closing phenylalanine or tryptophan is absent in this CDR3, likely reflecting a read error. The chain joins TRBV12-5 to TRBJ1-6; no reliable D call. Trimming cost V 3 bases and J 9 bases, with 3 bases left between them. Germline values: CDR1 LGHNT, CDR2 FRNRAP. The CDR3 has 11 amino acids. The CDR3 region is CASGLSSPLHS. CDR3 nucleotides: TGTGCTAGTGGTTTATCTTCACCCCTCCACTCT.

This clonotype appeared a few times. The rearrangement uses TRBV4-3 and TRBJ2-5; D ambiguous. The CDR3 sequence is 16 residues long. Per the germline V gene, CDR1 is LGHNA and CDR2 is YSLEER. V was cut by 0 bases and J by 0 bases, with 11 bases left in between. This chain's CDR3 is CASSQDRARYQETQYF. In DNA, the CDR3 is TGCGCCAGCAGCCAAGATAGGGCACGCTACCAAGAGACCCAGTACTTC.

This clonotype was recorded many times. The chain is built from TRBV28 and TRBJ2-7; 11 bases line up with TRBD2. CDR3 length equals 14 residues. Germline CDR1 and CDR2: MDHEN and SYDVKM. V shed 6 bases and J 0 bases; nucleotides not matched to a gene: 1. CDR3 sequence reads: CASRGLADSYEQYF. CDR3 nucleotides: TGTGCCAGCAGGGGACTAGCGGACTCCTACGAGCAGTACTTC.

This clonotype was seen only a few times. V usage is TRBV3-1 and J usage is TRBJ2-7, with 8 nucleotides matching TRBD1. Per germline, CDR1 LGHDT and CDR2 YNNKEL (reference sequence). This CDR3 is built from 16 residues. V was pared by 1 base and J by 3 bases, with 8 bases of the junction left unmatched. In nucleotides, the CDR3 is TGTGCCAGCAGCCAAGCCGGGACAGGCGCCTACTACGAGCAGTACTTC. Translated, it gives CASSQAGTGAYYEQYF.

The V gene is TRBV9, the J gene TRBJ2-3, with TRBD1 identical over 9 bases. V was pared by 2 bases and J by 2 bases, with 6 bases of the junction left unmatched. The CDR3 is 16 residues long. Germline assignment: CDR1 SGDLS and CDR2 YYNGEE. CDR3 in amino acids: CASSVLQGANTDTQYF. CDR3 bases: TGTGCCAGCAGCGTGCTACAGGGGGCTAACACAGATACGCAGTATTTT.

This clonotype has a count of ten or more. The chain carries TRBV13 and TRBJ1-1; a possible D gene is TRBD1 (5 bases). Between the trimmed V and J ends, which lost 2 bases and 1 base, there was a span of 8 bases. The CDR3 is made up of 14 amino acids. Per the germline V gene, CDR1 is PRHDT and CDR2 is FYEKMQ (reference sequence). The CDR3: CASSLWGRNTEAFF. The CDR3, as DNA: TGTGCCAGCAGCTTATGGGGCAGGAACACTGAAGCTTTCTTT.

This clonotype came up many times. V and J are TRBV12-5 and TRBJ2-7, with D perhaps given as TRBD1 or TRBD2 (7 bases each). The CDR3 consists of 15 residues. The V end lost 1 base, the J end lost 3 bases, and 13 bases lay between the germline ends. The germline V gene encodes CDR1 LGHNT and CDR2 FRNRAP. CDR3 residues: CASGLDPGGVYEQYF. CDR3 nucleotides: TGTGCTAGTGGTTTGGACCCAGGGGGGGTCTACGAGCAGTACTTC. The variable domain in full, completed from reference TRBV12-5 and TRBJ2-7, reads DARVTQTPRHKVTEMGQEVTMRCQPILGHNTVFWYRQTMMQGLELLAYFRNRAPLDDSGMPKDRFSAEMPDATLATLKIQPSEPRDSAVYFCASGLDPGGVYEQYFGPGTRLTVT.

This clonotype was detected ten times or more. V and J are TRBV7-8 and TRBJ2-7; TRBD1 matches at 8 bases. J was trimmed by 1 base and V by 4 bases; bases with no gene match: 3. CDR1 SGHVS and CDR2 FQNEAQ come from the germline V gene. This CDR3 has 14 residues. This CDR3 reads CASSWNRGSYEQYF. In DNA form, the CDR3 reads TGTGCCAGCAGCTGGAACAGGGGGTCCTACGAGCAGTACTTC. Drawing the rest from reference TRBV7-8 and TRBJ2-7, the complete variable domain is GAGVSQSPRYKVAKRGQDVALRCDPISGHVSLFWYQQALGQGPEFLTYFQNEAQLDKSGLPSDRFFAERPEGSVSTLKIQRTQQEDSAVYLCASSWNRGSYEQYFGPGTRLTVT.

This clonotype has just a few counts. In DNA, the CDR3 is TGTGCCAGCAAGACAGGACAGTACTCTGGAAACACCATATATTTT. Its translation: CASKTGQYSGNTIYF. This chain joins TRBV6-1 and TRBJ1-3, with D possibly matching TRBD1 (6 bases). Germline values: CDR1 MNHNS, CDR2 SASEGT. The CDR3 runs to 15 residues. V was clipped by 7 bases and J by 0 bases, with 13 bases between them.

This clonotype was observed many times. The rearrangement links TRBV4-3 to TRBJ2-7, with TRBD2 identical over 7 bases. The CDR3 runs to 16 residues. From germline, CDR1 is LGHNA and CDR2 YSLEER. Trimming took 1 base from V and 2 from J; bases not matched to a gene: 8. The DNA for the CDR3 is TGCGCCAGCAGCCAAGGACGGGGCGGGGGAACCTACGAGCAGTACTTC. Amino acids: CASSQGRGGGTYEQYF.

This clonotype was recorded many times. The V call is TRBV12-3 or TRBV12-4, the J call TRBJ1-1; D gene ambiguous. The CDR3 contains 14 residues. The ends were cut back, 5 bases at V and 4 bases at J, with 14 bases in the middle. In DNA form, the CDR3 reads TGTGCCAGCAGTGAGACTGGGTTTGGCACTGAAGCTTTCTTT. Protein product: CASSETGFGTEAFF.